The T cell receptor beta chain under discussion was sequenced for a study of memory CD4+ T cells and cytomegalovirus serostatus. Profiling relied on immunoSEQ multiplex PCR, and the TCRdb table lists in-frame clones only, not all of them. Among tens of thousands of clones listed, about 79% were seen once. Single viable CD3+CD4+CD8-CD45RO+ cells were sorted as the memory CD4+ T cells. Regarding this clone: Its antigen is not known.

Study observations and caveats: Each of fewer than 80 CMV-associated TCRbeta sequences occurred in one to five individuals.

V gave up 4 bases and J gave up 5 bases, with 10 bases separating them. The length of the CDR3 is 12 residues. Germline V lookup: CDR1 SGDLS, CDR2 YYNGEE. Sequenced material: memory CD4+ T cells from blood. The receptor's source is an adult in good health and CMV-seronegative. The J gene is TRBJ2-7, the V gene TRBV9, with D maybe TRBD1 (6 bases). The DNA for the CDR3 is TGTGCCAGCAGCACCCGGACAGACGAGCAGTACTTC. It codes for CASSTRTDEQYF.